Presented here are 27 T cell receptor beta chains from one specimen sequenced in a study of beta chain features in type 1 diabetes. Every bit of the isolated RNA underwent reverse transcription, so sequencing read expressed TCRB transcripts. Produced via immunoSEQ multiplex PCR; TCRdb's table is partial and in-frame only. The sample comprises 970,000 or so clones, 17% of which are singletons, and 0.02% to 0.03% rests with the top ten. The sequenced sample was naive CD4+ T cells from blood. Every receptor here comes from a woman aged 18-30 years in good health.

This clone was counted a few times. The chain uses TRBV5-1 and TRBJ2-2, with a tentative D call TRBD1 (6 bases). With 0 bases removed from V and 4 bases from J, the gap between germline ends came to 13 bases. The CDR3 runs to 16 residues. Germline V gene sequence: CDR1 SGHRS, CDR2 YFSETQ. The CDR3 DNA is TGCGCCAGCAGCTTGGGACAGGACTTCGGCACCGGGGAGCTGTTTTTT. It specifies CASSLGQDFGTGELFF.

This clone was seen more than once but under ten times. V gene TRBV14 combines with J gene TRBJ1-5; D not resolved. Trimming pared 2 bases from V and 9 bases from J, leaving 11 bases between. Per the germline V gene, CDR1 is SGHDN and CDR2 is FVKESK. This CDR3 is 13 amino acids long. The CDR3 DNA sequence: TGTGCCAGCAGCCAATGGGGTTTAGGGCCCCAGCATTTT. It encodes CASSQWGLGPQHF.

This chain uses TRBV5-1 with TRBJ2-5; D call uncertain. The CDR3 runs to 14 residues. Trimming stripped 2 bases from V and 0 bases from J, with 8 bases between. Germline CDR1 is SGHRS and CDR2 is YFSETQ. CDR3 region: CASSFELHQETQYF. CDR3 DNA sequence: TGCGCCAGCAGCTTCGAGCTCCACCAAGAGACCCAGTACTTC.

The CDR3 DNA sequence: TGTGCCACCCGGACTAGCGGGACAGCCCTCGAGCAGTACTTC. This translates into CATRTSGTALEQYF. The rearrangement joins TRBV28 to TRBJ2-7; 12 positions match TRBD2. With V trimmed by 10 bases and J by 6 bases, 10 bases remained unmatched. From germline, CDR1 is MDHEN and CDR2 SYDVKM. CDR3 size: 14 residues.

This clone was recorded a few times. This sequence joins TRBV11-1 and TRBJ2-3, with D unresolved. V gave up 4 bases and J gave up 8 bases, with 16 bases separating them. This CDR3 spans 14 amino acids. CDR1 and CDR2 (germline): SGHAT, FQDESV (reference sequence). The chain's CDR3 is CASSSDVGWGTQYF. The CDR3 DNA follows: TGTGCCAGCAGCTCGGACGTGGGTTGGGGTACGCAGTATTTT.

The J gene is TRBJ2-7, the V gene TRBV9, with a tentative D call TRBD2 (7 bases). Germline V gene sequence: CDR1 SGDLS, CDR2 YYNGEE. Deletions cut 10 bases from V and 4 bases from J, with 15 bases between. The CDR3 has 12 amino acids. The CDR3 here is CARLRGAYEQYF. The CDR3 nucleotides read TGTGCCCGCCTCCGGGGGGCGTACGAGCAGTACTTC.

The chain has TRBV7-2 and TRBJ2-1; either TRBD1 or TRBD2 may fit D (5 bases each). The length of the CDR3 is 15 residues. The V gene's germline CDR1 is SGHTA and CDR2 FQGNSA. The ends were cut back, 2 bases at V and 14 bases at J, with 22 bases in the middle. The CDR3 protein is CASSLRLFQGGGKFF. DNA of the CDR3: TGTGCCAGCAGCTTAAGGCTCTTTCAAGGTGGGGGAAAGTTCTTC.

V usage is TRBV10-3 and J usage is TRBJ1-2; 11 nucleotides agree with TRBD1. CDR1 is ENHRY, CDR2 SYGVKD, per germline. The V and J ends lost 10 bases and 2 bases, in that order; junction bases with no gene match: 9. This CDR3 comprises 15 residues. The CDR3 protein is CASRSGDRGNYGYTF. In nucleotides, the CDR3 is TGTGCCAGCAGAAGCGGGGACAGGGGGAACTATGGCTACACCTTC.

This clone was recorded a few times. The chain uses TRBV5-1 and TRBJ2-1; 9 nucleotides match TRBD2. This CDR3 spans 15 amino acids. The trim removed 4 bases at V and 4 bases at J, leaving 6 bases unmatched. The germline CDR1 and CDR2 sequences are SGHRS and YFSETQ. The CDR3 DNA follows: TGCGCCAGCAGCCGGACTAGCGATACTTACAATGAGCAGTTCTTC. Amino acids: CASSRTSDTYNEQFF.

This clone was seen more than once but under ten times. The chain uses TRBV18 and TRBJ2-1; 9 bases align to TRBD2. Germline CDR1 is KGHSH and CDR2 is LQKENI. The CDR3 contains 14 residues. V shed 0 bases, J shed 6 bases, and the junction held 0 bases outside the gene matches. The CDR3 reads CASSPPGLANEQFF. DNA of the CDR3: TGTGCCAGCTCACCACCGGGACTAGCCAATGAGCAGTTCTTC.

Regarding this clone: The same CDR3 is also encoded by other DNA sequences in this sample. The rearrangement uses TRBV18 and TRBJ2-3; D ambiguous. Germline CDR1 KGHSH, CDR2 LQKENI. The CDR3 has 12 residues. The ends were cut back, 6 bases at V and 2 bases at J, with 6 bases in the middle. CDR3 protein: CASSLYTDTQYF. The CDR3 DNA reads TGTGCCAGCTCGCTATACACAGATACGCAGTATTTT.

A few counts support this clone. The CDR3 region is CASSQVLETQYF. Written as DNA, the CDR3 is TGTGCCAGCAGTCAAGTTTTAGAGACCCAGTACTTC. The chain joins TRBV25-1 to TRBJ2-5; D is undetermined. Germline loops: CDR1 MGHDK, CDR2 SYGVNS. The CDR3 totals 12 residues. Trimming took off 5 bases at V and 4 bases at J, with 8 bases between the two ends.

To note about this clone: The same CDR3 can be traced to other DNA sequences in this sample. The J gene is TRBJ2-3, the V gene TRBV18; D is ambiguous. Trimming stripped 3 bases from V and 3 bases from J, with 7 bases between. This CDR3 is 13 amino acids long. Germline CDR1 and CDR2: KGHSH and LQKENI. The CDR3 DNA follows: TGTGCCAGCTCACCTCCCGGGACAGATACGCAGTATTTT. Amino acid sequence: CASSPPGTDTQYF.

The V and J genes are TRBV5-1 and TRBJ2-2, with TRBD2 matching 7 bases. Germline lookup yields CDR1 SGHRS and CDR2 YFSETQ. The CDR3 has 17 residues. J gave up 1 base and V 1 base, and 7 bases lay outside the gene matches. The CDR3 nucleotides read TGCGCCAGCAGCTTGACGTGGGCGGGGGAGAACACCGGGGAGCTGTTTTTT. Amino acid sequence: CASSLTWAGENTGELFF.

The chain combines TRBV5-1 with TRBJ1-1, with D perhaps matching TRBD1 (5 bases). Germline CDR1 SGHRS, CDR2 YFSETQ. V was shortened by 0 bases and J by 4 bases, with 13 bases between the two germline ends. This CDR3 has 15 residues. In nucleotides, the CDR3 is TGCGCCAGCAGCTTGGGGCCGAAAGGGACCACTGAAGCTTTCTTT. Encoded protein: CASSLGPKGTTEAFF.

The rearrangement joins TRBV7-8 to TRBJ2-7; possibly TRBD2 for D (5 bases). V dropped 2 bases and J dropped 1 base, with 15 bases sitting between them. The CDR3 runs to 16 residues. Germline values: CDR1 SGHVS, CDR2 FQNEAQ. The CDR3 DNA reads TGTGCCAGCAGCTTATTCGTCCGGGATATTTCCTACGAGCAGTACTTC. As protein: CASSLFVRDISYEQYF.

This clone was counted between two and nine times. This chain joins TRBV7-2 and TRBJ1-2; a weak D match, TRBD1 (5 bases). CDR1 SGHTA and CDR2 FQGNSA come from the germline V gene. Trimming left V 5 bases short and J 8 bases short, with 15 bases between. CDR3 length equals 13 residues. This chain's CDR3 is CASSPAPGNGYTF. The CDR3 DNA follows: TGTGCCAGCAGCCCAGCCCCAGGGAACGGCTACACCTTC.

The genes are TRBV7-8 and TRBJ2-3; unclear D gene. Germline lookup yields CDR1 SGHVS and CDR2 FQNEAQ. V dropped 2 bases and J dropped 3 bases, with 3 bases sitting between them. The CDR3 has 12 amino acids. The CDR3, as DNA: TGTGCCAGCAGCTTACGGACAGATACGCAGTATTTT. Its translation is CASSLRTDTQYF.

This rearrangement joins TRBV7-9 to TRBJ2-7; TRBD2 matches 12 bases. This CDR3 has 15 amino acids. From germline, CDR1 is SEHNR and CDR2 FQNEAQ (reference sequence). J gave up 5 bases and V 5 bases, and 7 bases lay outside the gene matches. CDR3 coding DNA: TGTGCCAGCAGCCCGCGCGGACTAGCGGGAAACGAGCAGTACTTC. Its protein is CASSPRGLAGNEQYF.

This clone was recorded a few times. This chain links TRBV11-2 with TRBJ2-1; 8 nucleotides match TRBD2. CDR1 and CDR2 from the germline V gene are SGHAT and FQNNGV. The CDR3 is 14 amino acids. Trimming removed 1 base from V and 7 bases from J; junction bases left unmatched: 3. As DNA, the CDR3 is TGTGCCAGCAGCTTAGTCGGGACTAGAAATGAGCAGTTCTTC. This codes for CASSLVGTRNEQFF.

This sequence joins TRBV19 and TRBJ1-4; D unclear. Germline CDR1 is LNHDA and CDR2 is SQIVND (reference sequence). V gave up 5 bases and J gave up 4 bases, with 17 bases separating them. The CDR3 loop spans 16 amino acids. CDR3 residues: CASSSLVRSINEKLFF. Written as DNA, the CDR3 is TGTGCCAGTAGTTCCCTCGTACGGTCGATTAATGAAAAACTGTTTTTT.

This clone was observed a handful of times. This chain links TRBV6-6 with TRBJ2-1; D is perhaps TRBD1 or TRBD2 (7 bases each). Germline V CDR1 and CDR2: MNHNY, SVGAGI (reference sequence). The length of the CDR3 is 16 residues. V was shortened by 6 bases and J by 0 bases, with 15 bases between the two germline ends. The CDR3 is CASSPGGGSSYNEQFF. Written as DNA, the CDR3 is TGTGCCAGCAGCCCAGGGGGGGGAAGCTCCTACAATGAGCAGTTCTTC.

The chain couples TRBV7-2 to TRBJ1-1; possibly TRBD1 for D (6 bases). The V end lost 6 bases, the J end lost 6 bases, and 17 bases lay between the germline ends. The germline gives CDR1 SGHTA, CDR2 FQGNSA. This CDR3 is built from 14 residues. The CDR3 is CASRQQGRVAEAFF. Here the CDR3 DNA reads TGTGCCAGCAGACAACAGGGACGTGTAGCTGAAGCTTTCTTT. Full variable domain (rest looked up from reference TRBV7-2 and TRBJ1-1): GAGVSQSPSNKVTEKGKDVELRCDPISGHTALYWYRQSLGQGLEFLIYFQGNSAPDKSGLPSDRFSAERTGGSVSTLTIQRTQQEDSAVYLCASRQQGRVAEAFFGQGTRLTVV.

The sample holds a few counts of this clone. V and J are TRBV19 and TRBJ2-2; 8 positions match TRBD1. J lost 4 bases, V lost 6 bases, and 1 base had no gene match. The CDR3 sequence is 13 residues long. Germline lookup yields CDR1 LNHDA and CDR2 SQIVND (reference sequence). The CDR3: CASRQGVTGELFF. In DNA, the CDR3 is TGTGCCAGTAGACAGGGGGTCACCGGGGAGCTGTTTTTT.

The chain is built from TRBV15 and TRBJ2-2; the match to TRBD2 covers 8 bases. The germline V gene has CDR1 LNHNV and CDR2 YYDKDF (reference sequence). V was pared by 2 bases and J by 4 bases, with 9 bases of the junction left unmatched. CDR3 length: 17 residues. The CDR3 protein is CATSRPTTTSGTGELFF. The CDR3 coding sequence is TGTGCCACCAGCAGACCCACAACAACTAGCGGCACCGGGGAGCTGTTTTTT.

The gene calls are TRBV7-2 and TRBJ2-2; 10 bases align to TRBD1. The CDR3 sequence is 16 residues long. CDR1 is SGHTA, CDR2 FQGNSA, per germline. V gave up 5 bases and J gave up 4 bases; unmatched junction bases: 7. The CDR3 DNA reads as TGTGCCAGCAGCCCAACCGGGACAGGGGTCACCGGGGAGCTGTTTTTT. The encoded protein is CASSPTGTGVTGELFF.

This clone occurred a few times. The V and J genes are TRBV28 and TRBJ1-5, with 8 positions matching TRBD1. This CDR3 has 13 residues. Germline V lookup: CDR1 MDHEN, CDR2 SYDVKM. V dropped 6 bases and J dropped 5; count of bases not matched to a gene: 3. DNA for the CDR3: TGTGCCAGCAGAGAACAGGGGGATCAGCCCCAGCATTTT. Amino acid sequence: CASREQGDQPQHF.